This T cell receptor beta chain was found in a study of OX40 agonist ivuxolimab in advanced cancers. Study-level background: The costimulatory receptor OX40 (CD134) was targeted by ivuxolimab, a fully human IgG2 agonistic monoclonal antibody. Intravenous ivuxolimab was administered to patients every 2 weeks at six dose levels: 0.01, 0.1, 0.3, 1.5, 3 and 10 mg/kg. Among the roughly 52 dose-escalation patients, approximately 20 had hepatocellular carcinoma, some 15 melanoma, 9 renal cell carcinoma and 9 head and neck cancer. In the dose-escalation cohort, 75% to 85% of patients were male, and the mean age was 60 years with a range of about 20 to 79. Prior anti-PD-1, anti-PD-L1 or anti-CTLA-4 therapy was permitted, and checkpoint inhibitors had been received by 30% to 40% of dose-escalation patients. Partial responses were achieved by three dose-escalation patients, of whom one had hepatocellular carcinoma and two had cutaneous melanoma. Peripheral TCRbeta sequencing was intended to test whether TCR sequence diversity was altered and clonal T-cell expansion was caused by ivuxolimab. The paper covers the monotherapy dose-escalation part of the phase I ivuxolimab trial, which included N of about 56 patients.

The research as a whole found: Low levels of normalized T-cell clonal expansion were also seen in some nonresponding patients. Partial responders in the 0.1-3.0 mg/kg groups had among the lowest normalized peripheral clonal expansion, especially among CD8+ T cells. On average, CD8+ T cells showed more expanded clones than CD4+ T cells after ivuxolimab. Which antigens the clonally expanded peripheral T cells were specific for was not determined. At doses of 0.1 to 3.0 mg/kg, clonal expansion of both CD4+ and CD8+ T cells in blood was seen between baseline and week 6.

The trial excluded patients who had a history of autoimmune disease or were on systemic immunosuppression. In every dose cohort, peripheral blood was drawn for TCR sequencing at baseline, cycle 4 day 1, and cycle 7 day 1. Samples were obtained from an open-label, multicenter, first-in-human phase I dose-escalation trial of ivuxolimab. Adults with locally advanced or metastatic melanoma, renal cell, hepatocellular, or head and neck squamous cell carcinoma were enrolled in the trial. Before TCR sequencing, CD4+ and CD8+ T cells were separately sorted from peripheral blood. Genomic DNA was isolated from the sorted cells so that the TCRbeta CDR3 region could be sequenced. TCRbeta CDR3 regions were sequenced using the immunoSEQ Assay. The table comes from immuneACCESS by way of TCRdb, which keeps in-frame sequences with V and J called. Part of the clones is missing from these tables; in studies checked, under half for an unresolved V gene and the rest for unknown reasons. In this sample the table shows about 82,000 clones, 85% to 90% of which occur a single time. The top ten clonotypes cover 6.5% of the sample.

Details on this clone: No antigen is known for it. Base qualities are not provided; no much larger clone lies one nucleotide away.

V lost 4 bases and J lost 0 bases; the stretch between them is 9 bases long. The CDR3, cysteine through phenylalanine, is 13 amino acids long. The retained sequence is limited to the CDR3, 39 bases, with the frame set at the first base. CDR1 GTSNPN and CDR2 SVGIG were looked up in the germline V gene (reference sequence). The V and J segments used are TRBV30 and TRBJ1-1; the D gene is perhaps TRBD1, from 6 matching bases. This clonotype was obtained from an adult with an advanced solid tumor such as melanoma, head and neck, liver or kidney cancer. The sequencing here drew on CD4+ or CD8+ T cells sorted from blood, taken in a trial of the OX40 agonist ivuxolimab. CDR3 sequence: CAWNRVMNTEAFF. DNA sequence: TGTGCCTGGAACAGGGTTATGAACACTGAAGCTTTCTTT.